These 18 T cell receptor beta chains share one sample of origin, sequenced in a study of response to subunit inactivated influenza vaccine. Via MiXCR, TCRdb re-called the RT-PCR reads, giving one row per CDR3 protein. This table holds roughly 780,000 distinct CDR3 sequences, less than 20% found once. The material sequenced was PBMCs from blood, taken 5 days after vaccination. These receptors all stem from a man aged 50-60 years who received an inactivated influenza vaccine.

The chain is built from TRBV20-1 and TRBJ2-7; D uncertain. V lost 2 bases, J lost 7 bases, and 15 bases lay in between. The CDR3 runs 13 residues. Germline-derived CDR1 and CDR2 are DFQATT and SNEGSKA (reference sequence). CDR3 nucleotide sequence: TGCAGTGCTAGACTCACCCCTGGTTGGGAGCAGTACTTC. Protein: CSARLTPGWEQYF.

This clonotype was recorded a few times. V is TRBV4-3 and J is TRBJ2-2; D possibly matches TRBD1 or TRBD2 (6 bases each). Trimming took 0 bases from V and 6 from J, leaving 8 bases between them. Germline V gene data show CDR1 as LGHNA and CDR2 as YSLEER. The CDR3 spans 14 residues. The CDR3 DNA is TGCGCCAGCAGCCAAGATCGGGGGCCCGGGGAGCTGTTTTTT. Protein product: CASSQDRGPGELFF.

In its sample, this clonotype was seen a few times. V gene TRBV20-1 combines with J gene TRBJ2-3; TRBD2 matches 10 bases. CDR3 size: 14 residues. Unmatched junction bases numbered 3, after V lost 6 bases and J lost 0 bases. Germline V CDR1 and CDR2: DFQATT, SNEGSKA (reference sequence). The chain's CDR3 is CSALSGGSTDTQYF. For the CDR3, the DNA is TGCAGTGCCCTTAGCGGGGGGAGCACAGATACGCAGTATTTT.

The chain links TRBV4-1 to TRBJ1-6; D unresolved. The CDR3 totals 15 residues. V was clipped by 0 bases and J by 10 bases, with 13 bases between them. The germline CDR1 and CDR2 sequences are MGHRA and YSYEKL. The CDR3 sequence is CASSQELSFYSPLHF. CDR3 DNA: TGCGCCAGCAGCCAAGAACTAAGTTTTTACTCACCCCTCCACTTT.

The chain joins TRBV6-1 to TRBJ1-4, with a possible D match to TRBD1 (5 bases). Germline CDR1 is MNHNS and CDR2 is SASEGT. V shed 7 bases and J shed 2 bases, with 11 bases lying between them. CDR3 size: 14 residues. The CDR3 sequence is CASKAGTTNEKLFF. The CDR3 nucleotides read TGTGCCAGCAAGGCAGGGACGACTAATGAAAAACTGTTTTTT.

This clonotype was detected only a few times. This chain uses TRBV29-1 with TRBJ1-1; D might be TRBD1 (6 bases). From germline, CDR1 is SQVTM and CDR2 ANQGSEA. Trimming left V 6 bases short and J 10 bases short, with 18 bases between. The CDR3 spans 12 residues. CDR3 residues: CSVSSRGSGAFF. The CDR3 region has the DNA TGCAGCGTGAGTTCCAGGGGAAGCGGAGCTTTCTTT.

The chain carries TRBV11-3 and TRBJ2-3; D is perhaps TRBD1 (5 bases). Between the trimmed V and J ends, which lost 3 bases and 4 bases, there was a span of 11 bases. The CDR3 totals 14 residues. CDR1 is SGHNT, CDR2 YENEEA, per germline. CDR3 in DNA: TGTGCCAGCAGCTTGGACACCCGAGCAGATACGCAGTATTTT. Residues: CASSLDTRADTQYF. Full variable domain (outside the CDR3, taken from reference TRBV11-3 and TRBJ2-3): EAGVVQSPRYKIIEKKQPVAFWCNPISGHNTLYWYLQNLGQGPELLIRYENEEAVDDSQLPKDRFSAERLKGVDSTLKIQPAELGDSAVYLCASSLDTRADTQYFGPGTRLTVL.

This clonotype was counted only a few times. The J gene is TRBJ2-6, the V gene TRBV5-6; the D gene is possibly TRBD1 (5 bases). Trimming stripped 2 bases from V and 0 bases from J, with 12 bases between. The germline V gene has CDR1 SGHDT and CDR2 YYEEEE. The CDR3 has 17 residues. The CDR3 is CASSFGPQVSGANVLTF. CDR3 in DNA: TGTGCCAGCAGCTTTGGACCACAGGTCTCTGGGGCCAACGTCCTGACTTTC.

This clonotype was observed a handful of times. The chain uses TRBV6-5 and TRBJ2-7; 11 bases map to TRBD1. This CDR3 is built from 15 residues. The V gene's germline CDR1 is MNHEY and CDR2 SVGAGI. After removal of 2 bases from V and 2 bases from J, the junction contained 2 bases not matched to a gene. CDR3 DNA: TGTGCCAGCAGTTACCGGGACAGGGGGGCCTACGAGCAGTACTTC. Its translation: CASSYRDRGAYEQYF.

The chain joins TRBV14 to TRBJ2-5, with D perhaps TRBD1 (6 bases). Germline CDR1 is SGHDN and CDR2 is FVKESK. V was shortened by 3 bases and J by 3 bases, with 14 bases between the two germline ends. The CDR3 covers 15 residues. The CDR3 region has the DNA TGTGCCAGCAGCCAGGGACGGACAGAAAAAGAGACCCAGTACTTC. Its translation: CASSQGRTEKETQYF. Based on the CDR3 plus reference TRBV14 and TRBJ2-5, the full variable domain is EAGVTQFPSHSVIEKGQTVTLRCDPISGHDNLYWYRRVMGKEIKFLLHFVKESKQDESGMPNNRFLAERTGGTYSTLKVQPAELEDSGVYFCASSQGRTEKETQYFGPGTRLLVL.

The chain recombines TRBV20-1 with TRBJ2-1, with 10 bases lining up with TRBD2. Germline CDR1 is DFQATT and CDR2 is SNEGSKA (reference sequence). V gave up 1 base and J gave up 3 bases; unmatched junction bases: 6. The CDR3 is 16 amino acids. The CDR3 coding sequence is TGCAGTGCTAGAGCACTAGCGGGGAGGATCTACAATGAGCAGTTCTTC. It specifies CSARALAGRIYNEQFF.

CDR3 in DNA: TGTGCCAGCAGCATTCGACAGGGGACCGAGCAGTACTTC. Translation: CASSIRQGTEQYF. The V and J genes are TRBV7-8 and TRBJ2-7; TRBD1 aligns across 8 bases. Germline loops: CDR1 SGHVS, CDR2 FQNEAQ. CDR3 length: 13 residues. With 5 bases clipped from V and 6 bases from J, the junction kept 6 bases outside the gene matches.

This sequence joins TRBV24-1 and TRBJ2-7; D not certain. Germline V gene sequence: CDR1 KGHDR, CDR2 SFDVKD. CDR3 length equals 14 residues. V lost 5 bases to trimming and J lost 3 bases, with 13 bases between them. CDR3 sequence: CATSGPPRDYEQYF. DNA of the CDR3: TGTGCCACCAGTGGTCCACCGAGAGACTACGAGCAGTACTTC.

The CDR3 region has the DNA TGCAGCGTTGAACTAGTTGGTACCGGGGAGCTGTTTTTT. Protein: CSVELVGTGELFF. This sequence joins TRBV29-1 and TRBJ2-2; D uncertain. CDR1 is SQVTM and CDR2 is ANQGSEA in the germline V gene. The CDR3 extends over 13 amino acids. Trimming stripped 2 bases from V and 5 bases from J, with 9 bases between.

This rearrangement joins TRBV6-5 to TRBJ2-1, with 8 bases fitting TRBD1. The CDR3 runs to 14 residues. V lost 2 bases, J lost 5 bases, and 2 bases stayed unmatched. Germline V gene data show CDR1 as MNHEY and CDR2 as SVGAGI. The CDR3 DNA reads TGTGCCAGCAGTTACCTGACAGGGGACAATGAGCAGTTCTTC. Translating it yields CASSYLTGDNEQFF.

This rearrangement joins TRBV7-9 to TRBJ2-1; TRBD2 matches 12 bases. This CDR3 comprises 15 residues. CDR1 and CDR2 (germline): SEHNR, FQNEAQ (reference sequence). V lost 4 bases, J lost 6 bases, and 4 bases stayed unmatched. CDR3 in DNA: TGTGCCAGCAGCTCTACTAGCGGGAGGTTCAATGAGCAGTTCTTC. The encoded protein is CASSSTSGRFNEQFF.

The rearrangement uses TRBV7-2 and TRBJ2-2, with 10 bases lining up with TRBD2. J was trimmed by 7 bases and V by 1 base; bases with no gene match: 9. Germline assignment: CDR1 SGHTA and CDR2 FQGNSA. This CDR3 spans 17 amino acids. The CDR3 reads CASSLVGLAGVNGELFF. DNA for the CDR3: TGTGCCAGCAGCTTAGTCGGGCTAGCGGGAGTGAACGGGGAGCTGTTTTTT.

The chain links TRBV5-4 to TRBJ2-7; TRBD2 might be the D (7 bases). Germline V gene lookup returns CDR1 SGHNT and CDR2 YYREEE (reference sequence). The CDR3 length is 15 residues. The V and J ends lost 4 bases and 2 bases respectively, with 16 bases between them. The CDR3 here is CASSPFGGQTYEQYF. CDR3 nucleotides: TGTGCCAGCAGCCCCTTCGGGGGGCAGACCTACGAGCAGTACTTC. Using reference TRBV5-4 and TRBJ2-7 for the parts outside the CDR3, the full variable domain is ETGVTQSPTHLIKTRGQQVTLRCSSQSGHNTVSWYQQALGQGPQFIFQYYREEENGRGNFPPRFSGLQFPNYSSELNVNALELDDSALYLCASSPFGGQTYEQYFGPGTRLTVT.